What follows are 21 T cell receptor beta chains derived from one specimen sequenced in a study of T-cell reconstitution after alpha-beta-depleted transplantation in children. Unique molecular identifiers were used to barcode this TCRbeta library. TCRdb called the PCR reads again in MiXCR, with one record for every CDR3 protein. Among about 180,000 distinct CDR3 sequences, 11% were seen once, and the ten largest hold approximately 13%. The sample in question was PBMCs, obtained before TCRalphabeta/CD19-depleted stem cell transplant. These receptors were taken from a boy aged 2 to 10 with acute myeloid leukemia, due to receive a stem cell transplant.

This sequence joins TRBV10-3 and TRBJ2-7, with D tentatively TRBD1 or TRBD2 (6 bases each). Germline V CDR1 and CDR2: ENHRY, SYGVKD. This CDR3 comprises 17 residues. In nucleotides, the CDR3 is TGTGGCATCAGTGAGGCGATGGAGGGGGACTCCTCCTACGAGCAGTACGTC. It yields the protein CGISEAMEGDSSYEQYV.

The chain uses TRBV2 and TRBJ2-1; D is possibly TRBD1 (5 bases). Germline V gene data show CDR1 as SNHLY and CDR2 as FYNNEI. The CDR3 spans 15 residues. Trimming took off 6 bases at V and 7 bases at J, with 19 bases between the two ends. Here the CDR3 reads CASRRTFREVNEQFF. Here the CDR3 DNA reads TGTGCCAGCAGACGGACATTCAGGGAAGTTAATGAGCAGTTCTTC. Using reference TRBV2 and TRBJ2-1 for the parts outside the CDR3, the full variable domain is EPEVTQTPSHQVTQMGQEVILRCVPISNHLYFYWYRQILGQKVEFLVSFYNNEISEKSEIFDDQFSVERPDGSNFTLKIRSTKLEDSAMYFCASRRTFREVNEQFFGPGTRLTVL.

There are many counts of this clonotype. V usage is TRBV20-1 and J usage is TRBJ1-2; no clear D. This CDR3 region has 12 residues. Germline-derived CDR1 and CDR2 are DFQATT and SNEGSKA (reference sequence). The V and J ends lost 3 bases and 4 bases respectively, with 9 bases between them. The CDR3 loop reads CSASLGFYGYTF. The CDR3 nucleotides are TGCAGTGCTAGTCTGGGTTTCTATGGCTACACCTTC.

This clonotype appeared many times. The chain joins TRBV4-1 to TRBJ2-3; D may be TRBD1 (5 bases). CDR3 length: 15 amino acids. V dropped 0 bases and J dropped 5 bases, with 12 bases sitting between them. Germline values: CDR1 MGHRA, CDR2 YSYEKL. For the CDR3, the DNA is TGCGCCAGCAGCCAAGAATTCAGGGCGGAAGATACGCAGTATTTT. Translating gives CASSQEFRAEDTQYF.

This clonotype was seen at least ten times. The chain combines TRBV27 with TRBJ2-2; 9 bases match TRBD1. With V trimmed by 5 bases and J by 5 bases, 3 bases remained unmatched. Germline-derived CDR1 and CDR2 are MNHEY and SMNVEV (reference sequence). The length of the CDR3 is 14 residues. The CDR3 coding sequence is TGTGCCAGCAGTCGGGACAGGGCAACCGGGGAGCTGTTTTTT. It encodes CASSRDRATGELFF.

This clonotype was observed many times. The rearrangement links TRBV10-3 to TRBJ1-6, with TRBD1 as a possible D gene (6 bases). Germline V gene data show CDR1 as ENHRY and CDR2 as SYGVKD. The CDR3 has 13 amino acids. With 3 bases removed from V and 9 bases from J, the gap between germline ends came to 9 bases. The CDR3 region has the DNA TGTGCCATCAGTGACAGGGGTAGTTCACCCCTCCACTTT. Translating it yields CAISDRGSSPLHF.

This clonotype was observed many times. The rearrangement joins TRBV20-1 to TRBJ2-1; D remains unclear. V lost 6 bases, J lost 0 bases, and 12 bases lay in between. The CDR3 loop spans 14 amino acids. CDR1 is DFQATT, CDR2 SNEGSKA, per germline (reference sequence). CDR3 in amino acids: CSAARISSYNEQFF. CDR3 coding DNA: TGCAGTGCGGCCCGGATAAGCTCCTACAATGAGCAGTTCTTC.

This clonotype was found many times. In DNA, the CDR3 is TGTGCCAGCCGACGAGGGGGCTTCCAAGAGACCCAGTACTTC. Translating it yields CASRRGGFQETQYF. The V call is TRBV13, the J call TRBJ2-5, with 7 nucleotides matching TRBD1. This CDR3 is 14 amino acids long. With 8 bases clipped from V and 1 base from J, the junction kept 7 bases outside the gene matches. Germline-derived CDR1 and CDR2 are PRHDT and FYEKMQ (reference sequence).

This clonotype was detected ten times or more. The genes are TRBV5-1 and TRBJ1-2; no clear D gene. CDR3 length: 13 amino acids. Between the trimmed V and J ends, which lost 2 bases and 5 bases, there was a span of 10 bases. Germline V gene lookup returns CDR1 SGHRS and CDR2 YFSETQ. The DNA for the CDR3 is TGCGCCAGCAGCTTTACAGAAACTTATGGCTACACCTTC. This codes for CASSFTETYGYTF.

This clonotype was counted at least ten times. The chain carries TRBV27 and TRBJ2-6, with 9 positions matching TRBD1. Trimming at V came to 5 bases and at J to 0 bases, leaving 5 bases not matched to a gene. Germline lookup yields CDR1 MNHEY and CDR2 SMNVEV (reference sequence). The CDR3 is 17 amino acids. For the CDR3, the DNA is TGTGCCAGCAGTAACTACAGGGGGCCCTCTGGGGCCAACGTCCTGACTTTC. This encodes CASSNYRGPSGANVLTF.

There are many counts of this clonotype. The chain couples TRBV7-2 to TRBJ2-1; weak D call: TRBD1 (6 bases). CDR3 length: 16 amino acids. The germline V and J ends were trimmed by 5 bases and 4 bases, with 18 bases remaining between them. Germline V lookup: CDR1 SGHTA, CDR2 FQGNSA. As DNA, the CDR3 is TGTGCCAGCAGCCCCCGCGGACAGCCGTTTTACAATGAGCAGTTCTTC. This sequence encodes CASSPRGQPFYNEQFF.

The sample holds many counts of this clonotype. This chain uses TRBV5-1 with TRBJ1-6; TRBD1 agrees at 8 bases. Germline V gene lookup returns CDR1 SGHRS and CDR2 YFSETQ. The V gene end was trimmed by 1 base and the J gene end by 8 bases; junction bases not matched to a gene: 8. This CDR3 region has 16 residues. The CDR3 coding sequence is TGCGCCAGCAGCTTGCGGTCAGGACAGGGTGATTCACCCCTCCACTTT. It codes for CASSLRSGQGDSPLHF.

This clonotype has ten or more counts. For the CDR3, the DNA is TGTGCCAGCAGCTTGACTCTGGACCAAGACACAGATACGCAGTATTTT. It is translated as CASSLTLDQDTDTQYF. V usage is TRBV5-6 and J usage is TRBJ2-3; D is uncertain. CDR1 SGHDT and CDR2 YYEEEE come from the germline V gene. V was trimmed by 1 base and J by 2 bases, leaving 14 bases between them. CDR3 length equals 16 residues.

This clonotype was seen repeatedly, ten times or more. The chain recombines TRBV2 with TRBJ2-1, with 8 bases that match TRBD2. Trimming at V came to 6 bases and at J to 9 bases, leaving 10 bases not matched to a gene. CDR1 and CDR2 from the germline V gene are SNHLY and FYNNEI. The CDR3 consists of 14 residues. CDR3 sequence (DNA): TGTGCCAGCAGGAGGGTAGCGGGGTGGGGTGAGCAGTTCTTC. It codes for CASRRVAGWGEQFF.

This clonotype was observed many times. The chain couples TRBV25-1 to TRBJ2-5, with 12 nucleotides matching TRBD1. V lost 4 bases and J lost 5; bases outside the gene matches: 8. The CDR3 is 16 amino acids. Germline V lookup: CDR1 MGHDK, CDR2 SYGVNS. CDR3 sequence reads: CASSVGGTGGRETQYF. CDR3 bases: TGTGCCAGCAGTGTGGGGGGGACAGGGGGCAGGGAGACCCAGTACTTC.

This clonotype was observed many times. CDR3 sequence (DNA): TGCGCCAGCAGCCAAAGGACAGGGGGCACAGATACGCAGTATTTT. Its protein product is CASSQRTGGTDTQYF. This rearrangement joins TRBV5-1 to TRBJ2-3; 9 bases line up with TRBD1. Trimming took 4 bases from V and 1 from J; bases not matched to a gene: 4. Germline CDR1 is SGHRS and CDR2 is YFSETQ. This CDR3 region has 15 residues. The variable domain in full, with the rest retrieved from reference TRBV5-1 and TRBJ2-3, is KAGVTQTPRYLIKTRGQQVTLSCSPISGHRSVSWYQQTPGQGLQFLFEYFSETQRNKGNFPGRFSGRQFSNSRSEMNVSTLELGDSALYLCASSQRTGGTDTQYFGPGTRLTVL.

This clonotype was seen many times. This chain joins TRBV11-3 and TRBJ2-5; D possibly corresponds to TRBD2 (5 bases). V lost 5 bases and J 4 bases, leaving 11 bases between the germline ends. In germline, CDR1 is SGHNT, CDR2 YENEEA. The CDR3 has 13 residues. DNA of the CDR3: TGTGCCAGCAGCAGGACTCTGGGAGAGACCCAGTACTTC. Encoded protein: CASSRTLGETQYF.

This clonotype was observed at least ten times. V is TRBV5-1 and J is TRBJ2-3; maybe TRBD2 (6 bases). The V end was cut by 3 bases, the J end by 3 bases, with 11 bases between. Germline lookup yields CDR1 SGHRS and CDR2 YFSETQ. The CDR3 has 14 residues. CDR3 nucleotides: TGCGCCAGCAGCTCAATTCTAGCGACAGATACGCAGTATTTT. Protein product: CASSSILATDTQYF.

This clonotype was seen at least ten times. The chain carries TRBV20-1 and TRBJ2-1; D might be TRBD2 (6 bases). Germline V gives CDR1 DFQATT, CDR2 SNEGSKA (reference sequence). V dropped 0 bases and J dropped 4 bases, with 13 bases sitting between them. This CDR3 region has 15 residues. The CDR3 region is CSARDARTNYNEQFF. The CDR3 bases are TGCAGTGCTAGAGATGCCCGGACTAATTACAATGAGCAGTTCTTC.

This clonotype occurred many times. J is TRBJ1-1 and V is TRBV15; no definite D call. Trimming removed 0 bases at V and 2 bases at J, with 10 bases between. The CDR3 spans 15 residues. Per germline, CDR1 LNHNV and CDR2 YYDKDF (reference sequence). CDR3 amino acids: CATSRDQGSNTEAFF. The CDR3 nucleotides read TGTGCCACCAGCAGAGATCAAGGGTCAAACACTGAAGCTTTCTTT.

The rearrangement joins TRBV6-2 or TRBV6-3 to TRBJ2-1; 13 nucleotides agree with TRBD2. The CDR3 loop spans 17 amino acids. The V and J ends lost 7 bases and 1 base, in that order; junction bases with no gene match: 7. In germline, CDR1 is MNHEY, CDR2 SVGEGT. CDR3: CASIDATSGGSYNEQFF. The DNA for the CDR3 is TGTGCCAGCATTGATGCGACTAGCGGGGGGTCCTACAATGAGCAGTTCTTC.